This T cell receptor beta chain was sequenced during a study of T cell changes during pregnancy in multiple sclerosis. Germline CDR1 LNHDA, CDR2 SQIVND (reference sequence). Trimming removed 6 bases from V and 3 bases from J; junction bases left unmatched: 3. The CDR3 runs to 15 residues. Assay used: immunoSEQ multiplex PCR; TCRdb lists only in-frame clones, some missing. Of some 70,000 clones in the sample, 75% to 95% were seen once. The J gene is TRBJ2-1, the V gene TRBV19; 12 bases are shared with TRBD2. The clonotype originates from a female donor with multiple sclerosis, enrolled in a pregnancy study. Material: peripheral blood, obtained in the first trimester of pregnancy. CDR3 DNA sequence: TGTGCCAGTAGCCAGACTAGCGGGAGCTACAATGAGCAGTTCTTC. It encodes CASSQTSGSYNEQFF. Supplemented by reference TRBV19 and TRBJ2-1, the full variable domain reads DGGITQSPKYLFRKEGQNVTLSCEQNLNHDAMYWYRQDPGQGLRLIYYSQIVNDFQKGDIAEGYSVSREKKESFPLTVTSAQKNPTAFYLCASSQTSGSYNEQFFGPGTRLTVL.